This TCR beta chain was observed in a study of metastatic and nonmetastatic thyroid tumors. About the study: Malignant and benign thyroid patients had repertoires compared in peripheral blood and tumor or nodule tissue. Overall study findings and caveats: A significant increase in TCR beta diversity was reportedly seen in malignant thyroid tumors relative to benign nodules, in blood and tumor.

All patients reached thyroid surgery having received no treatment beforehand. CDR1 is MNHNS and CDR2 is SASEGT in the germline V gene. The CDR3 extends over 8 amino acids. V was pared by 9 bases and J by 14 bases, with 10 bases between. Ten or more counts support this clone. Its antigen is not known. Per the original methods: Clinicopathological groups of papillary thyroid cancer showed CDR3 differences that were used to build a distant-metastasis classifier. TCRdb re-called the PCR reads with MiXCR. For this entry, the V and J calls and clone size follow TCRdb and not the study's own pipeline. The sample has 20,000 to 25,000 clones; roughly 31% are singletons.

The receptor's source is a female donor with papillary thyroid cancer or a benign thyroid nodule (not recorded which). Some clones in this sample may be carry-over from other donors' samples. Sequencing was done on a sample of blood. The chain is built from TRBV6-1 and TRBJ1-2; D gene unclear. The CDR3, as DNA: TGTGCCAGGGGATTGGGGACCTTC. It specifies CARGLGTF.